The present entry profiles one T cell receptor beta chain with its context. Its target is unknown. With V trimmed by 1 base and J by 4 bases, 10 bases remained unmatched. Germline lookup yields CDR1 SGHTA and CDR2 FQGNSA. The CDR3 consists of 17 residues. Semi-nested PCR with Nested Universal Primer A followed constant-region reverse priming of full-length variable regions. MiXCR was run by TCRdb on the 5' RACE reads, yielding one entry per CDR3 protein. This table holds about 43,000 distinct CDR3 sequences, 25% to 35% found once. Study results and caveats: Greatest tumor Treg TCR overlap was with tumor naive CD4+ cells.

J is TRBJ2-3 and V is TRBV7-2; 8 nucleotides align to TRBD2. Specimen: memory CD4+ T cells sorted from a lymph node. Subset given: memory CD4+ T cells, CD4+CD45RO+CD25-. This clonotype originated in a female donor with breast cancer. The CDR3 is CASSLEHSGKVADTQYF. The CDR3 nucleotides are TGTGCCAGCAGCTTAGAGCATAGCGGGAAAGTGGCAGATACGCAGTATTTT. Based on the CDR3 plus reference TRBV7-2 and TRBJ2-3, the full variable domain is GAGVSQSPSNKVTEKGKDVELRCDPISGHTALYWYRQSLGQGLEFLIYFQGNSAPDKSGLPSDRFSAERTGGSVSTLTIQRTQQEDSAVYLCASSLEHSGKVADTQYFGPGTRLTVL.